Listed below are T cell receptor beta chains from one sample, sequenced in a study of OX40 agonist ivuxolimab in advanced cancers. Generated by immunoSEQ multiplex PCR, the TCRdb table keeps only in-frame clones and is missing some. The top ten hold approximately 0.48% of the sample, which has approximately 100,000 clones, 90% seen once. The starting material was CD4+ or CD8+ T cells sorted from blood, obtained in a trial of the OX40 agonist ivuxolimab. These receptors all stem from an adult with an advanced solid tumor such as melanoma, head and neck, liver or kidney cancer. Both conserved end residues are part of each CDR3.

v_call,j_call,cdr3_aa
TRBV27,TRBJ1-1,CASSLGPTGVRGTAFF
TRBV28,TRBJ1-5,CASSSPQGRVPQHF
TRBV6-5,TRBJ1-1,CASSRVKVLGTEAFF
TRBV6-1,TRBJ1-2,CASSEAGGVGTRYGYTF
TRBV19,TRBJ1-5,CASGDQGGQPQHF
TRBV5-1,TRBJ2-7,CASSLPSYEQYF
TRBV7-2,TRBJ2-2,CASSLWRIQNTGELFF
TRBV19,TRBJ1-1,CASNDPVIMNTEAFF
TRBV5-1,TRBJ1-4,CASSLRGTGGEKLFF
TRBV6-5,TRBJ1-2,CASSPLIEGARGYTF
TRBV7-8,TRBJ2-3,CAVLGGGTQYF